This T cell receptor (beta chain) was recorded in a study of cytomegalovirus exposure and HLA in healthy donors. Overall study results and limits: Among immune exposure information, only CMV serostatus was available. An apparent linkage of common viral pathogens to several of the most significant clusters emerged in a later analysis. A later analysis, which compared TCR beta chains of equal frequency, found the HLA-associated ones more clonally expanded. Researchers catalogued about 160 TCR beta chains as cytomegalovirus-associated.

The CDR3 contains 12 residues. PCR primers comprised 60 Vbeta and 13 Jbeta primers. Assay used: immunoSEQ multiplex PCR; TCRdb lists only in-frame clones, some missing. The listing contains 150,000 to 250,000 clones. As concerns this clone: Its target is not known.

Input material: PBMCs. This receptor was taken from a boy between 10 and 17 years old in good health and CMV-seronegative. The V gene is TRBV12-1, the J gene TRBJ2-7; the D call of TRBD2 is as the table states it, not checked on the DNA. TRBV12-1 is classified as a pseudogene. CDR3 sequence (DNA): TGTGCCAGCAGCGCCCAGACTTACGAGCAGTACTTC. Its protein product is CASSAQTYEQYF.